Presented here are 11 T cell receptor beta chains from one specimen sequenced in a study of follicular helper T cells after annual influenza vaccination. Described time point: 2014-2015 season, 7 days after vaccination. Using immunoSEQ multiplex PCR, the repertoire was profiled, and TCRdb retains in-frame clones only, with some absent. Among several thousand clones, approximately 78% were seen once, and the ten largest hold 3.6%. The source material was CXCR5+ CD38- circulating T follicular helper cells from blood, sampled 7 days after influenza vaccination. Subset in this sample: circulating Tfh, non-naive CD4+CXCR5+PD-1+ (ICOS+CD38+ or ICOS-CD38-). These receptors were obtained from an adult who received the influenza vaccine.

This clone turned up a few times. The genes are TRBV6-1 and TRBJ1-5, with D possibly being TRBD1 (6 bases). CDR1 is MNHNS and CDR2 is SASEGT in the germline V gene. Trimming cost V 10 bases and J 3 bases, with 16 bases left between them. The CDR3 runs 14 residues. The CDR3 nucleotides read TGTGCCACCGAGGGTGGACAGTACAATCAGCCCCAGCATTTT. Its translation is CATEGGQYNQPQHF.

This clone was seen only once. The rearrangement joins TRBV7-2 to TRBJ1-5; 8 nucleotides match TRBD1. Germline CDR1 reads SGHTA; CDR2 reads FQGNSA. This CDR3 contains 18 residues. V shed 5 bases, J shed 0 bases, and the junction held 12 bases outside the gene matches. The CDR3 DNA reads as TGTGCCAGCAGCAAATACCGGGACAGGTCGTATAGCAATCAGCCCCAGCATTTT. Translation: CASSKYRDRSYSNQPQHF.

V usage is TRBV2 and J usage is TRBJ1-3; a weak D match, TRBD1 (5 bases). V lost 4 bases and J 0 bases, leaving 10 bases between the germline ends. CDR1 and CDR2 from the germline V gene are SNHLY and FYNNEI. The CDR3 is 15 residues long. CDR3 region: CASSARTSSGNTIYF. The CDR3 region has the DNA TGTGCCAGCAGTGCCCGGACAAGCTCTGGAAACACCATATATTTT.

The count of this clone is one. The chain is built from TRBV18 and TRBJ1-3; D is unresolved. This CDR3 contains 17 residues. The germline V and J ends were trimmed by 2 bases and 0 bases, with 14 bases remaining between them. Germline V lookup: CDR1 KGHSH, CDR2 LQKENI. The CDR3 DNA sequence: TGTGCCAGCTCACCATTGACGGCCAGGAGCTCTGGAAACACCATATATTTT. As protein: CASSPLTARSSGNTIYF. The whole variable domain, filled in from reference TRBV18 and TRBJ1-3, reads NAGVMQNPRHLVRRRGQEARLRCSPMKGHSHVYWYRQLPEEGLKFMVYLQKENIIDESGMPKERFSAEFPKEGPSILRIQQVVRGDSAAYFCASSPLTARSSGNTIYFGEGSWLTVV.

The chain carries TRBV7-3 and TRBJ2-2; D remains unclear. V dropped 3 bases and J dropped 5 bases, with 13 bases sitting between them. The CDR3 runs to 15 residues. Germline V gene lookup returns CDR1 SGHTA and CDR2 FQGTGA. The CDR3 DNA sequence: TGTGCCAGCAGCTTGGGTAGACTGAGGACCGGGGAGCTGTTTTTT. It is translated as CASSLGRLRTGELFF.

The chain is built from TRBV30 and TRBJ2-7; D is undetermined. CDR3 length: 12 residues. Looked up from germline, CDR1 is GTSNPN and CDR2 is SVGIG (reference sequence). The germline V and J ends were trimmed by 3 bases and 0 bases, with 6 bases remaining between them. The CDR3 DNA follows: TGTGCCTGGAGACGGTCCTCCTACGAGCAGTACTTC. Encoded protein: CAWRRSSYEQYF.

The rearrangement links TRBV5-1 to TRBJ2-2; 10 bases agree with TRBD2. CDR1 is SGHRS and CDR2 is YFSETQ in the germline V gene. This CDR3 has 16 amino acids. Trimming took 5 bases from V and 0 from J; bases not matched to a gene: 4. CDR3 DNA sequence: TGCGCCAGCAGTAATAGCGGGAGGCCGAACACCGGGGAGCTGTTTTTT. Amino acid sequence: CASSNSGRPNTGELFF.

The chain recombines TRBV27 with TRBJ2-1; 7 nucleotides line up with TRBD2. The CDR3 has 14 residues. Germline V gene sequence: CDR1 MNHEY, CDR2 SMNVEV (reference sequence). With 5 bases clipped from V and 7 bases from J, the junction kept 8 bases outside the gene matches. CDR3 in DNA: TGTGCCAGCAGTGAGGAGGGAGGGGAAAATGAGCAGTTCTTC. Its protein product is CASSEEGGENEQFF.

J is TRBJ2-5 and V is TRBV7-2, with 11 nucleotides matching TRBD2. With 2 bases clipped from V and 4 bases from J, the junction kept 6 bases outside the gene matches. Germline CDR1 is SGHTA and CDR2 is FQGNSA. This CDR3 region has 16 residues. CDR3 residues: CASSLQLAGATETQYF. The CDR3, as DNA: TGTGCCAGCAGCTTACAACTAGCGGGAGCTACAGAGACCCAGTACTTC.

The gene calls are TRBV15 and TRBJ2-5, with 11 bases aligning to TRBD2. With V trimmed by 3 bases and J by 7 bases, 7 bases remained unmatched. The V gene's germline CDR1 is LNHNV and CDR2 YYDKDF (reference sequence). This CDR3 is built from 15 residues. The chain's CDR3 is CATSRGDSGRATQYF. The CDR3 DNA reads TGTGCCACCAGCAGGGGTGATAGCGGGAGGGCGACCCAGTACTTC.

The CDR3 nucleotides read TGTGCCAGCAGCTCGGTAACAGATACGCAGTATTTT. This gives the protein CASSSVTDTQYF. J is TRBJ2-3 and V is TRBV11-2; D is undetermined. CDR1 is SGHAT, CDR2 FQNNGV, per germline. Trimming took 4 bases from V and 3 from J, leaving 5 bases between them. This CDR3 has 12 residues.